These T cell receptor beta chains were read from a single sample in a study of cytomegalovirus exposure and HLA in healthy donors. Clones were read by immunoSEQ multiplex PCR, and TCRdb kept only the in-frame ones, dropping some. The ten top clones account for approximately 0.78%, within a sample of around 80,000 clones. The sequencing sample was made of PBMCs. These receptors were collected from a boy aged 5-17 years in good health and CMV-seronegative. CDR3s include the opening cysteine and the closing phenylalanine or tryptophan. A D gene is named only where the DNA matches it firmly.

CDR3 length: 14
J gene: TRBJ1-1
D gene: TRBD1
V gene: TRBV7-2
CDR3 protein: CASSLAQGATEAFF
CDR3 DNA: TGTGCCAGCAGCTTAGCGCAGGGGGCGACTGAAGCTTTCTTT

CDR3 length: 18
J gene: TRBJ1-1
D gene: .
V gene: TRBV25-1
CDR3 protein: CASSGGRVLAGANTEAFF
CDR3 DNA: TGTGCCAGCAGTGGGGGGAGGGTTTTGGCAGGTGCGAACACTGAAGCTTTCTTT

CDR3 length: 13
J gene: TRBJ2-5
D gene: TRBD1
V gene: TRBV5-4
CDR3 protein: CASSSGQEETQYF
CDR3 DNA: TGTGCCAGCAGCTCTGGACAGGAAGAGACCCAGTACTTC

CDR3 length: 14
J gene: TRBJ1-4
D gene: .
V gene: TRBV28
CDR3 protein: CASSLGTTNEKLFF
CDR3 DNA: TGTGCCAGCAGTTTGGGCACAACTAATGAAAAACTGTTTTTT

CDR3 length: 15
J gene: TRBJ2-1
D gene: TRBD2
V gene: TRBV5-1
CDR3 protein: CASSFSGSSYNEQFF
CDR3 DNA: TGCGCCAGCAGCTTCAGCGGGAGCTCCTACAATGAGCAGTTCTTC

CDR3 length: 16
J gene: TRBJ2-3
D gene: TRBD2
V gene: TRBV13
CDR3 protein: CASSFRGRAETDTQYF
CDR3 DNA: TGTGCCAGCAGCTTCCGCGGGAGGGCCGAGACAGATACGCAGTATTTT

CDR3 length: 14
J gene: TRBJ1-5
D gene: .
V gene: TRBV19
CDR3 protein: CASTSGGRNQPQHF
CDR3 DNA: TGTGCCAGTACCTCGGGGGGACGCAATCAGCCCCAGCATTTT

CDR3 length: 15
J gene: TRBJ1-3
D gene: .
V gene: TRBV6-1
CDR3 protein: CASRTGSFSGNTIYF
CDR3 DNA: TGTGCCAGCAGAACAGGGTCCTTCTCTGGAAACACCATATATTTT

CDR3 length: 16
J gene: TRBJ2-2
D gene: TRBD1
V gene: TRBV19
CDR3 protein: CASSAPGQGGTGELFF
CDR3 DNA: TGTGCCAGTAGTGCTCCGGGACAGGGTGGGACCGGGGAGCTGTTTTTT

CDR3 length: 15
J gene: TRBJ2-6
D gene: .
V gene: TRBV6-6
CDR3 protein: CASSSFRSGANVLTF
CDR3 DNA: TGTGCCAGCAGCTCCTTCCGCTCTGGGGCCAACGTCCTGACTTTC

CDR3 length: 14
J gene: TRBJ1-4
D gene: .
V gene: TRBV19
CDR3 protein: CASSISQANEKLFF
CDR3 DNA: TGTGCCAGTAGTATAAGCCAGGCTAATGAAAAACTGTTTTTT

CDR3 length: 14
J gene: TRBJ1-2
D gene: TRBD1
V gene: TRBV11-2
CDR3 protein: CASSIDRDPLGYTF
CDR3 DNA: TGTGCCAGCAGCATTGACAGGGACCCCCTTGGCTACACCTTC

CDR3 length: 14
J gene: TRBJ1-1
D gene: .
V gene: TRBV5-6
CDR3 protein: CASRADQRATEAFF
CDR3 DNA: TGTGCCAGCAGGGCGGACCAGCGGGCCACTGAAGCTTTCTTT

CDR3 length: 14
J gene: TRBJ1-1
D gene: .
V gene: TRBV6-1
CDR3 protein: CASSEWGVNTEAFF
CDR3 DNA: TGTGCCAGCAGTGAATGGGGGGTGAACACTGAAGCTTTCTTT

CDR3 length: 14
J gene: TRBJ1-4
D gene: TRBD1
V gene: TRBV18
CDR3 protein: CASSRGQTGEKLFF
CDR3 DNA: TGTGCCAGCTCACGGGGACAGACCGGGGAAAAACTGTTTTTT

CDR3 length: 15
J gene: TRBJ1-2
D gene: .
V gene: TRBV6-5
CDR3 protein: CASSYSPAGENGYTF
CDR3 DNA: TGTGCCAGCAGTTACTCCCCGGCAGGGGAGAATGGCTACACCTTC

CDR3 length: 15
J gene: TRBJ1-1
D gene: TRBD1
V gene: TRBV30
CDR3 protein: CAWSIGTGEAVEAFF
CDR3 DNA: TGTGCCTGGAGCATCGGCACAGGGGAAGCGGTTGAAGCTTTCTTT

CDR3 length: 14
J gene: TRBJ1-1
D gene: .
V gene: TRBV6-5
CDR3 protein: CASTRGLLNTEAFF
CDR3 DNA: TGTGCCAGCACCCGGGGACTACTGAACACTGAAGCTTTCTTT

CDR3 length: 11
J gene: TRBJ2-7
D gene: .
V gene: TRBV25-1
CDR3 protein: CASRAGYEQYF
CDR3 DNA: TGTGCCAGCAGAGCGGGCTACGAGCAGTACTTC

CDR3 length: 11
J gene: TRBJ1-2
D gene: .
V gene: TRBV6-1
CDR3 protein: CASSGGYGYTF
CDR3 DNA: TGTGCCAGCAGTGGCGGTTATGGCTACACCTTC

CDR3 length: 19
J gene: TRBJ2-7
D gene: TRBD1
V gene: TRBV27
CDR3 protein: CASSLSLSKTGQGIHEQYF
CDR3 DNA: TGTGCCAGCAGTTTATCACTCTCCAAGACGGGACAGGGAATACACGAGCAGTACTTC

CDR3 length: 15
J gene: TRBJ2-3
D gene: TRBD2
V gene: TRBV6-5
CDR3 protein: CASSTGTSPSDTQYF
CDR3 DNA: TGTGCCAGCAGTACCGGGACTAGCCCCTCAGATACGCAGTATTTT

CDR3 length: 15
J gene: TRBJ2-1
D gene: .
V gene: TRBV6-4
CDR3 protein: CASSEMAGSYNEQFF
CDR3 DNA: TGTGCCAGCAGTGAGATGGCGGGCTCCTACAATGAGCAGTTCTTC

CDR3 length: 11
J gene: TRBJ2-5
D gene: .
V gene: TRBV30
CDR3 protein: CAWSDSTAQYF
CDR3 DNA: TGTGCCTGGAGTGACAGCACGGCCCAGTACTTC

CDR3 length: 12
J gene: TRBJ1-2
D gene: .
V gene: TRBV7-9
CDR3 protein: CASSLNRGGYTF
CDR3 DNA: TGTGCCAGCAGCTTAAATAGGGGTGGCTACACCTTC

CDR3 length: 18
J gene: TRBJ2-3
D gene: TRBD2
V gene: TRBV19
CDR3 protein: CASSIGGLAGINTDTQYF
CDR3 DNA: TGTGCCAGTAGTATAGGGGGACTAGCGGGGATCAACACAGATACGCAGTATTTT

CDR3 length: 14
J gene: TRBJ1-4
D gene: .
V gene: TRBV25-1
CDR3 protein: CASGEGPTNEKLFF
CDR3 DNA: TGTGCCAGCGGGGAGGGGCCAACTAATGAAAAACTGTTTTTT

CDR3 length: 15
J gene: TRBJ2-7
D gene: TRBD2
V gene: TRBV5-5
CDR3 protein: CASSFLTSGTVEQYF
CDR3 DNA: TGTGCCAGCAGCTTCCTGACTAGCGGGACAGTCGAGCAGTACTTC